What follows are 15 T cell receptor beta chains derived from one specimen sequenced in a study of T cell changes during pregnancy in multiple sclerosis. Assay used: immunoSEQ multiplex PCR; TCRdb lists only in-frame clones, some missing. The sample consists of about 73,000 clones, around 90% of them appearing once. The sample in question was peripheral blood, obtained in the second trimester of pregnancy. All receptors derive from a female donor in good health, enrolled as a control in a pregnancy study.

The chain recombines TRBV18 with TRBJ2-5, with a possible D match to TRBD2 (6 bases). The CDR3 runs to 13 residues. Germline V gene sequence: CDR1 KGHSH, CDR2 LQKENI. Trimming shortened V by 5 bases and J by 0 bases, and 7 bases separated the two germline ends. CDR3 protein: CASSRTNQETQYF. DNA of the CDR3: TGTGCCAGCTCAAGGACTAACCAAGAGACCCAGTACTTC. Filled out from reference TRBV18 and TRBJ2-5, the complete variable domain reads NAGVMQNPRHLVRRRGQEARLRCSPMKGHSHVYWYRQLPEEGLKFMVYLQKENIIDESGMPKERFSAEFPKEGPSILRIQQVVRGDSAAYFCASSRTNQETQYFGPGTRLLVL.

The rearrangement uses TRBV11-2 and TRBJ1-1, with D possibly matching TRBD1 (5 bases). The CDR3 is 13 amino acids. The V end was cut by 2 bases, the J end by 5 bases, with 9 bases between. The germline V gene has CDR1 SGHAT and CDR2 FQNNGV. The CDR3 loop is CASSLLGDTEAFF. CDR3 coding DNA: TGTGCCAGCAGCTTATTAGGGGATACTGAAGCTTTCTTT.

This chain joins TRBV19 and TRBJ1-2, with 7 bases lining up with TRBD1. The CDR3 covers 14 residues. J gave up 7 bases and V 3 bases, and 8 bases lay outside the gene matches. Looked up from germline, CDR1 is LNHDA and CDR2 is SQIVND (reference sequence). Written as DNA, the CDR3 is TGTGCCAGTAGTATCAAGAGACAGGGAAGTGGCTACACCTTC. This sequence encodes CASSIKRQGSGYTF.

About this clone itself: The junction departs from germline at one end; a sequencing error may be responsible. The chain is built from TRBV20-1 and TRBJ1-2, with D possibly matching TRBD1 (5 bases). The CDR3 loop spans 10 amino acids. Germline assignment: CDR1 DFQATT and CDR2 SNEGSKA (reference sequence). The CDR3 spells CSARGKGLAF. In DNA form, the CDR3 reads TGCAGTGCTAGAGGGAAGGGGTTAGCTTTC.

The chain combines TRBV5-1 with TRBJ1-1, with 9 bases identical to TRBD1. Germline CDR1 SGHRS, CDR2 YFSETQ. The CDR3 is 15 amino acids. Trimming cost V 0 bases and J 2 bases; bases outside gene matches: 2. CDR3: CASSLVTGGNTEAFF. CDR3 bases: TGCGCCAGCAGCTTGGTAACAGGGGGCAACACTGAAGCTTTCTTT. Full variable domain (remainder filled in from reference TRBV5-1 and TRBJ1-1): KAGVTQTPRYLIKTRGQQVTLSCSPISGHRSVSWYQQTPGQGLQFLFEYFSETQRNKGNFPGRFSGRQFSNSRSEMNVSTLELGDSALYLCASSLVTGGNTEAFFGQGTRLTVV.

This chain links TRBV10-3 with TRBJ2-1, with 8 bases aligning to TRBD2. Unmatched junction bases numbered 3, after V lost 7 bases and J lost 4 bases. This CDR3 region has 13 residues. Germline loops: CDR1 ENHRY, CDR2 SYGVKD. The CDR3 bases are TGTGCCATCATGGCTAGCGGGTACAATGAGCAGTTCTTC. Encoded protein: CAIMASGYNEQFF.

This chain links TRBV18 with TRBJ1-1, with TRBD1 identical over 7 bases. Unmatched junction bases numbered 9, after V lost 6 bases and J lost 5 bases. The germline V gene has CDR1 KGHSH and CDR2 LQKENI. The CDR3 contains 14 residues. The CDR3 DNA is TGTGCCAGCTCGTATACAGGGGCAGAAACTGAAGCTTTCTTT. Protein product: CASSYTGAETEAFF.

This rearrangement joins TRBV15 to TRBJ2-5; 9 positions match TRBD2. Germline V gives CDR1 LNHNV, CDR2 YYDKDF (reference sequence). This CDR3 region has 21 residues. V trimming: 5 bases; J trimming: 7 bases; junction bases outside the gene matches: 29. Here the CDR3 reads CATSSSLMGSGGLSRRGTQYF. As DNA, the CDR3 is TGTGCCACCAGCTCCTCCTTAATGGGGAGCGGGGGGCTCTCTCGCAGGGGGACCCAGTACTTC.

The chain employs TRBV19 and TRBJ1-1; 7 nucleotides line up with TRBD1. Germline CDR1 is LNHDA and CDR2 is SQIVND (reference sequence). This CDR3 is built from 15 residues. V dropped 7 bases and J dropped 1; count of bases not matched to a gene: 9. The DNA for the CDR3 is TGTGCCAGTAAGGGCCGACAGGGCCCGAACACTGAAGCTTTCTTT. Translating it yields CASKGRQGPNTEAFF.

V is TRBV4-3 and J is TRBJ1-6; TRBD1 matches at 8 bases. CDR1 and CDR2 (germline): LGHNA, YSLEER. V lost 1 base, J lost 10 bases, and 9 bases stayed unmatched. The CDR3 sequence is 16 residues long. The chain's CDR3 is CASSQALGTGNSPLHF. Written as DNA, the CDR3 is TGCGCCAGCAGCCAAGCTCTTGGGACAGGAAACTCACCCCTCCACTTT.

This chain links TRBV4-1 with TRBJ2-4; a weak D match, TRBD2 (6 bases). In germline, CDR1 is MGHRA, CDR2 YSYEKL. V was cut by 0 bases and J by 10 bases, with 22 bases left in between. This CDR3 is 17 amino acids long. The CDR3 DNA reads TGCGCCAGCAGCCAAGAGGGGGGAGGAGGGCCCATGAGGATTCAGTACTTC. Translation gives CASSQEGGGGPMRIQYF.

This chain links TRBV20-1 with TRBJ1-1; 9 positions match TRBD1. The CDR3 is made up of 11 amino acids. Germline values: CDR1 DFQATT, CDR2 SNEGSKA (reference sequence). J gave up 9 bases and V 3 bases, and 2 bases lay outside the gene matches. CDR3 region: CSASGQGQAFF. CDR3 nucleotides: TGCAGTGCTAGCGGACAGGGGCAAGCTTTCTTT.

V usage is TRBV27 and J usage is TRBJ1-5; 9 positions agree with TRBD1. CDR1 and CDR2 (germline): MNHEY, SMNVEV (reference sequence). V lost 5 bases and J lost 7; bases outside the gene matches: 9. The CDR3 covers 15 residues. The CDR3 protein is CASSAEQGATQPQHF. CDR3 DNA: TGTGCCAGCAGTGCGGAACAGGGGGCCACCCAGCCCCAGCATTTT.

The V gene is TRBV7-2, the J gene TRBJ2-5; TRBD2 matches at 9 bases. CDR1 is SGHTA, CDR2 FQGNSA, per germline. With 5 bases clipped from V and 5 bases from J, the junction kept 6 bases outside the gene matches. The CDR3 totals 14 residues. CDR3 sequence: CASSLSGGLETQYF. CDR3 DNA sequence: TGTGCCAGCAGCCTCAGCGGGGGGCTGGAGACCCAGTACTTC.

This clone appeared once. V usage is TRBV28 and J usage is TRBJ1-5; TRBD1 aligns across 11 bases. Germline-derived CDR1 and CDR2 are MDHEN and SYDVKM. The V segment lost 7 bases and the J segment 4 bases; nucleotides outside the gene matches: 6. This CDR3 comprises 15 residues. Here the CDR3 DNA reads TGTGCCAGCAATCCGGACAGGGGGCTTAATCAGCCCCAGCATTTT. Its translation: CASNPDRGLNQPQHF.